This record covers a single TCR beta chain. Its matching antigen is unknown. Assay: immunoSEQ multiplex PCR; the TCRdb copy retains only in-frame clones and omits some. This sample carries 300,000 to 400,000 clones, around two thirds of them seen once, and the ten largest clones take 10%. This specimen comes from a study of shared clonotypes between healthy human individuals. The study's findings and limits: Few donors limited the genetic and exposure-history diversity represented.

Sequencing was performed on memory CD4+ T cells sorted from blood. The subset: CD45RA-negative fraction. The sequence was collected from a man under 40 in good health.

The CDR3 here is CASNSGGEDEQFF. As DNA, the CDR3 is TGTGCCAGCAATTCAGGGGGTGAGGATGAGCAGTTCTTC. The chain couples TRBV25-1 to TRBJ2-1, with 7 bases lining up with TRBD1. Losses at the gene ends were 7 bases for V and 8 bases for J; bases not matched to a gene: 8. The CDR3 extends over 13 amino acids. Germline CDR1 and CDR2: MGHDK and SYGVNS.